The TCR beta chain under discussion was sequenced for a study of regulatory T cells in long-lasting Graves disease. Time point specified: newly diagnosed GD, antithyroid drugs for less than 3 months. With RNA extracted from PBMCs as input, the TCR library was made. The authors diagnosed Graves' disease using American Thyroid Association guidelines. This clonotype was seen a handful of times. The CDR3 loop spans 13 amino acids. From germline, CDR1 is DFQATT and CDR2 SNEGSKA (reference sequence). Trimming cost V 4 bases and J 4 bases, with 13 bases left between them. In building TCR beta libraries, iRepertoire HTBI primers were used together with Arm-PCR of CDR3 regions. TCRdb re-derived calls from the multiplex PCR reads in MiXCR, one entry per CDR3 protein. The sample has over 500,000 distinct CDR3 sequences, about 16% seen once; the top ten hold approximately 12%. These records were also assigned to another study, of T cells in Graves' hyperthyroidism and ophthalmopathy.

The input for sequencing was peripheral blood mononuclear cells (PBMCs), taken at new diagnosis, from a patient treated with antithyroid drugs. This TCR was recovered from a man younger than 35 with Graves disease. J is TRBJ1-2 and V is TRBV20-1; D gene ambiguous. The CDR3 DNA reads as TGCAGTGCTAATGAGGGAATTACCTATGGCTACACCTTC. It encodes CSANEGITYGYTF.